These T cell receptor beta chains were read from a single sample in a study of OX40 agonist ivuxolimab in advanced cancers. The data were produced by immunoSEQ multiplex PCR, yet TCRdb's version contains in-frame clones alone and is incomplete. The data contain tens of thousands of clones, roughly nine tenths of them singletons. Here the sequenced sample was CD4+ or CD8+ T cells sorted from blood, taken in a trial of the OX40 agonist ivuxolimab. These receptors came from an adult with an advanced solid tumor such as melanoma, head and neck, liver or kidney cancer. Each CDR3 is given with its conserved first and last residue.

v_gene: TRBV29-1; j_gene: TRBJ1-2; CDR3aa: CSVEFDRGSPNYGYTF
v_gene: TRBV11-2; j_gene: TRBJ2-7; CDR3aa: CASSLGWGQGLSYEQYF
v_gene: TRBV4-3; j_gene: TRBJ2-1; CDR3aa: CASSPSEYSYNEQFF
v_gene: TRBV4-1; j_gene: TRBJ2-7; CDR3aa: CASSQEARQNLYEQYF
v_gene: TRBV28; j_gene: TRBJ2-1; CDR3aa: CASSLPGWYNEQFF
v_gene: TRBV11-2; j_gene: TRBJ2-7; CDR3aa: CASSGGNSEVYEQYF
v_gene: TRBV27; j_gene: TRBJ2-7; CDR3aa: CASRQVGTGGTYEQYF
v_gene: TRBV2; j_gene: TRBJ2-7; CDR3aa: CASLLLTGGIYEQYF
v_gene: TRBV7-9; j_gene: TRBJ2-1; CDR3aa: CASSPLAGGYNEQFF
v_gene: TRBV5-6; j_gene: TRBJ1-1; CDR3aa: CASSLVNTEAFF
v_gene: TRBV30; j_gene: TRBJ2-1; CDR3aa: CAWMTSGNSYNEQFF
v_gene: TRBV11-2; j_gene: TRBJ2-7; CDR3aa: CASSLVFTAGVAHEQYF
v_gene: TRBV28; j_gene: TRBJ2-7; CDR3aa: CASSFVSGTYEQYF
v_gene: TRBV7-9; j_gene: TRBJ2-7; CDR3aa: CASSLVGLSYEQYF
v_gene: TRBV7-9; j_gene: TRBJ1-1; CDR3aa: CASSPGTGGTEAFF
v_gene: TRBV6-5; j_gene: TRBJ2-1; CDR3aa: CASSHVAGTDNEQFF
v_gene: TRBV21-1; j_gene: TRBJ2-5; CDR3aa: CASSPPSPSGPQETQYF
v_gene: TRBV4-1; j_gene: TRBJ2-7; CDR3aa: CASSLQGGQPYEQYF
v_gene: TRBV27; j_gene: TRBJ1-6; CDR3aa: CASSYGGRNSPLHF
v_gene: TRBV7-2; j_gene: TRBJ1-6; CDR3aa: CASSLLLYNSPLHF
v_gene: TRBV5-1; j_gene: TRBJ2-1; CDR3aa: CASRPSPGTPVDEQFF
v_gene: TRBV7-9; j_gene: TRBJ1-1; CDR3aa: CASSSPQDLNTEAFF
v_gene: TRBV11-2; j_gene: TRBJ2-3; CDR3aa: CASSFNSRSTDTQYF
v_gene: TRBV6-1; j_gene: TRBJ2-1; CDR3aa: CASSESSGSYNEQFF
v_gene: TRBV28; j_gene: TRBJ1-2; CDR3aa: CASSSDIGYTF
v_gene: TRBV27; j_gene: TRBJ1-3; CDR3aa: CASSGQSSGNTIYF
v_gene: TRBV19; j_gene: TRBJ1-2; CDR3aa: CASSIDLAGLNGYTF
v_gene: TRBV27; j_gene: TRBJ2-2; CDR3aa: CASSHRVAGELFF